Following are 2 T cell receptor beta chains from one sample sequenced in a study of blood T cells in healthy people across ages. Combining a sample-barcoded 5' primer with a J-beta primer mix, a second PCR ran for roughly 6 to 12 cycles. TCRdb re-called the 5' RACE reads with MiXCR, one entry per CDR3 protein. The sample shows about 640,000 distinct CDR3 sequences, about 54% of them seen only once. The material sequenced was blood. The receptors here all came from a man in his fifties or sixties in good health.

This clonotype was detected only a few times. The V gene is TRBV29-1, the J gene TRBJ2-5; D might be TRBD1 (7 bases). The CDR3 consists of 12 residues. CDR1 and CDR2 (germline): SQVTM, ANQGSEA. Deletions cut 7 bases from V and 5 bases from J, with 14 bases between. The CDR3 protein is CSAESGGETQYF. CDR3 nucleotide sequence: TGCAGCGCCGAATCAGGGGGGGAGACCCAGTACTTC.

A few counts support this clonotype. J is TRBJ2-4 and V is TRBV20-1, with 9 nucleotides matching TRBD1. The CDR3 covers 12 residues. Germline V gives CDR1 DFQATT, CDR2 SNEGSKA (reference sequence). V shed 6 bases and J 15 bases; nucleotides not matched to a gene: 12. This chain's CDR3 is CSALRLTGGVYF. For the CDR3, the DNA is TGCAGTGCCCTCCGATTGACAGGGGGGGTGTACTTC.